The 3 T cell receptor beta chains below all came from one sample that was sequenced in a study of blood T cell repertoires in COVID-19. Using immunoSEQ multiplex PCR, the repertoire was profiled, and TCRdb retains in-frame clones only, with some absent. There are under 55,000 clones in the sample; around 89% occur only once, and 2.2% lies in the top ten. The sequenced sample consisted of peripheral blood. These receptors all stem from a human donor in a cohort sampled during active COVID-19.

V and J are TRBV3-1 (or the pseudogene TRBV3-2) and TRBJ2-1, with D perhaps TRBD2 (5 bases). This CDR3 has 15 residues. V was clipped by 2 bases and J by 6 bases, with 14 bases between them. Germline V CDR1 and CDR2: LGHDT, YNNKEL (reference sequence). The CDR3 loop is CASSQFISLANEQFF. The CDR3 DNA reads TGTGCCAGCAGCCAATTTATCTCGCTAGCCAATGAGCAGTTCTTC.

This clone was detected only once. The J gene is TRBJ2-3, the V gene TRBV2; TRBD1 matches 7 bases. Per the germline V gene, CDR1 is SNHLY and CDR2 is FYNNEI. The CDR3 runs to 14 residues. J was trimmed by 4 bases and V by 1 base; bases with no gene match: 2. CDR3 residues: CASSEDRGADTQYF. In DNA, the CDR3 is TGTGCCAGCAGTGAAGACAGGGGCGCAGATACGCAGTATTTT.

This chain connects TRBV9 to TRBJ1-2, with 10 bases aligning to TRBD1. CDR1 is SGDLS and CDR2 is YYNGEE in the germline V gene. The CDR3 covers 14 residues. V lost 3 bases and J lost 7; bases outside the gene matches: 6. The CDR3 spells CASSGATGGAGYTF. The DNA of the CDR3 is TGTGCCAGCAGCGGAGCGACAGGGGGCGCTGGCTACACCTTC. Looking up the rest from reference TRBV9 and TRBJ1-2 gives the full variable domain: DSGVTQTPKHLITATGQRVTLRCSPRSGDLSVYWYQQSLDQGLQFLIQYYNGEERAKGNILERFSAQQFPDLHSELNLSSLELGDSALYFCASSGATGGAGYTFGSGTRLTVV.